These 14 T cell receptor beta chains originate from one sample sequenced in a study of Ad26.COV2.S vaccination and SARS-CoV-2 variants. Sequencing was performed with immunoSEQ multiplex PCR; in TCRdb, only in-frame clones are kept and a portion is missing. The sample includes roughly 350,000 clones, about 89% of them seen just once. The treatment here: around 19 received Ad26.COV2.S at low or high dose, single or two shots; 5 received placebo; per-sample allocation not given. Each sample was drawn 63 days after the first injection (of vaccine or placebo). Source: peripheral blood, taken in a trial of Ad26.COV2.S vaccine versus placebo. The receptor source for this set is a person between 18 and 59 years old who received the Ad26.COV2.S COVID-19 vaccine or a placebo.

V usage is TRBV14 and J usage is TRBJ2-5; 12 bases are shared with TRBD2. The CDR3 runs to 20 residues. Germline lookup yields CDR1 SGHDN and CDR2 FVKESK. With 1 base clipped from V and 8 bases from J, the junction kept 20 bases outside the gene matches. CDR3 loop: CASSQAWTSGNTYLSNTQYF. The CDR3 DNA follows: TGTGCCAGCAGCCAAGCGTGGACTAGCGGGAATACCTATCTTAGCAACACCCAGTACTTC.

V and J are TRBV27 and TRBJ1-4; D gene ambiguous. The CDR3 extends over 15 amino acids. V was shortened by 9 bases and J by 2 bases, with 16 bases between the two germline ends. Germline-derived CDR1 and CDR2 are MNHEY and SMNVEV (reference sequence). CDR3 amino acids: CASRFTGGTNEKLFF. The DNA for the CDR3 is TGTGCCAGTCGGTTTACTGGTGGCACTAATGAAAAACTGTTTTTT. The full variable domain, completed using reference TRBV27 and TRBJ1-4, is EAQVTQNPRYLITVTGKKLTVTCSQNMNHEYMSWYRQDPGLGLRQIYYSMNVEVTDKGDVPEGYKVSRKEKRNFPLILESPSPNQTSLYFCASRFTGGTNEKLFFGSGTQLSVL.

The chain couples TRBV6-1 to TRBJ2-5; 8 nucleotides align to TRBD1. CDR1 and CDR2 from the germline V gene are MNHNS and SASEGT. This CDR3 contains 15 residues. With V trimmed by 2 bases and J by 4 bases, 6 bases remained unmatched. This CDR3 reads CASSERTGRRETQYF. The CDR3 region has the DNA TGTGCCAGCAGTGAAAGGACAGGGCGGCGAGAGACCCAGTACTTC.

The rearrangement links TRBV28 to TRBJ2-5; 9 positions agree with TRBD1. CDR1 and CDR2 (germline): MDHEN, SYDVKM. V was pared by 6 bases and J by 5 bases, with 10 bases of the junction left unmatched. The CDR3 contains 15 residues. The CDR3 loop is CASSVPGQGWETQYF. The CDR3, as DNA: TGTGCCAGCAGCGTACCGGGACAGGGATGGGAGACCCAGTACTTC.

Written as DNA, the CDR3 is TGCAGCGTAGTAGCGGGAGCGGAGTTCTTC. Translated: CSVVAGAEFF. The chain combines TRBV29-1 with TRBJ2-1; 9 nucleotides agree with TRBD2. J gave up 14 bases and V 6 bases, and 5 bases lay outside the gene matches. This CDR3 has 10 amino acids. The germline V gene has CDR1 SQVTM and CDR2 ANQGSEA.

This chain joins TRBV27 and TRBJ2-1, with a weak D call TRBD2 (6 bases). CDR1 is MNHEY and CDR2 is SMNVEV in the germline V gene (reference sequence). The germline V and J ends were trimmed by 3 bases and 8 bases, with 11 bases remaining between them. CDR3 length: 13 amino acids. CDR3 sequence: CASSFWGVDEQFF. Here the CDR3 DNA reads TGTGCCAGCAGTTTCTGGGGGGTCGATGAGCAGTTCTTC.

CDR3 sequence reads: CASSLSGINTEAFF. The CDR3 region has the DNA TGTGCCAGCAGCTTATCGGGGATAAACACTGAAGCTTTCTTT. The genes are TRBV7-3 and TRBJ1-1; unclear D gene. V dropped 2 bases and J dropped 2 bases, with 9 bases sitting between them. The CDR3 extends over 14 amino acids. CDR1 and CDR2 from the germline V gene are SGHTA and FQGTGA. Using reference TRBV7-3 and TRBJ1-1 for the parts outside the CDR3, the full variable domain is GAGVSQTPSNKVTEKGKYVELRCDPISGHTALYWYRQSLGQGPEFLIYFQGTGAADDSGLPNDRFFAVRPEGSVSTLKIQRTERGDSAVYLCASSLSGINTEAFFGQGTRLTVV.

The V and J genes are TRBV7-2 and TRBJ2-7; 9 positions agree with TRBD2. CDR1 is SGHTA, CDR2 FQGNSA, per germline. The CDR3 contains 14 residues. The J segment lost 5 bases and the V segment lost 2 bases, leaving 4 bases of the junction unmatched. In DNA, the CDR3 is TGTGCCAGCAGCTTACAAGCGGGGGGACACGAGCAGTACTTC. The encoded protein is CASSLQAGGHEQYF.

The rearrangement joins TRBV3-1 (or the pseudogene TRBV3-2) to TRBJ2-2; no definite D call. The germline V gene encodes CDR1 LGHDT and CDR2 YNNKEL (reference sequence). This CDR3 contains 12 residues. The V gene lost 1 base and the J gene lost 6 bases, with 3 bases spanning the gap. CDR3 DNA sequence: TGTGCCAGCAGCCAAGTTCCCGGGGAGCTGTTTTTT. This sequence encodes CASSQVPGELFF.

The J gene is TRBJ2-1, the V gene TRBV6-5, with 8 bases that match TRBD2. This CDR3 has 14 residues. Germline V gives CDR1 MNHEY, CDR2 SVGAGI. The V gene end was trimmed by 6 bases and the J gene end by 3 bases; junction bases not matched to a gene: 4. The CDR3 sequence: CASSQAGVYNEQFF. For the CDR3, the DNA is TGTGCCAGCAGCCAAGCGGGGGTCTACAATGAGCAGTTCTTC.

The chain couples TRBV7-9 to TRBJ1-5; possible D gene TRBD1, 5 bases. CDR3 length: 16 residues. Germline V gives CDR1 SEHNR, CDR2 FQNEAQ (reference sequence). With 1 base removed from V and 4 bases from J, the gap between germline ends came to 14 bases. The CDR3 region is CASSLGGYRINQPQHF. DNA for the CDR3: TGTGCCAGCAGCTTAGGCGGGTACAGGATTAATCAGCCCCAGCATTTT.

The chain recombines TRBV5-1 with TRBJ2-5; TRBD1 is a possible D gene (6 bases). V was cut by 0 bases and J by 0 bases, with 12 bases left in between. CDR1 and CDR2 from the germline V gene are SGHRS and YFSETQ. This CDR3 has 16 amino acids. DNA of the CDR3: TGCGCCAGCAGCTTGGGCCAGGGGTCGTACCAAGAGACCCAGTACTTC. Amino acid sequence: CASSLGQGSYQETQYF.

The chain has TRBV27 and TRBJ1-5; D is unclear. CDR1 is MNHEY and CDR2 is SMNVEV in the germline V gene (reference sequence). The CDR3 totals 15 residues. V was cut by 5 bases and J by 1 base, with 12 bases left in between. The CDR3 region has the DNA TGTGCCAGCAGTCCCTACGGTGGGAGCAATCAGCCCCAGCATTTT. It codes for CASSPYGGSNQPQHF.

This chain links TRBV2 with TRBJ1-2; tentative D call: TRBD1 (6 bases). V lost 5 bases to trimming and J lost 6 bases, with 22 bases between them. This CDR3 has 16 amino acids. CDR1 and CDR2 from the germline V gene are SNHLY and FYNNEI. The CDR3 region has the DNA TGTGCCAGCAGTTCCTTATCCAGGGCAGGGGCCGATGGCTACACCTTC. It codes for CASSSLSRAGADGYTF.